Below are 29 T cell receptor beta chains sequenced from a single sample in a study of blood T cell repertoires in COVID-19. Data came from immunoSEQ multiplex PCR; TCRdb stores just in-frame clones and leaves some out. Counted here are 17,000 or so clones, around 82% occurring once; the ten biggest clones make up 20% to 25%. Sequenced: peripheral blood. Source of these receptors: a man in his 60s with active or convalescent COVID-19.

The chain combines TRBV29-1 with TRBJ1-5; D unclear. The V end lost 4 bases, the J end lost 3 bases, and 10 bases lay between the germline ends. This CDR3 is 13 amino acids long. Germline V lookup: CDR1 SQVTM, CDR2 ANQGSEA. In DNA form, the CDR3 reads TGCAGCGTTGGGCAGCGCTCCAATCAGCCCCAGCATTTT. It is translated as CSVGQRSNQPQHF.

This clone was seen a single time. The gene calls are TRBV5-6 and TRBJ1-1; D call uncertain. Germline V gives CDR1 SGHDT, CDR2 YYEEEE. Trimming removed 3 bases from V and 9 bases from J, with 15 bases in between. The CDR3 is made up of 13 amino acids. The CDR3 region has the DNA TGTGCCAGCAGCTGGTCAGGTTCCGGGAAAGCTTTCTTT. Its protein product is CASSWSGSGKAFF.

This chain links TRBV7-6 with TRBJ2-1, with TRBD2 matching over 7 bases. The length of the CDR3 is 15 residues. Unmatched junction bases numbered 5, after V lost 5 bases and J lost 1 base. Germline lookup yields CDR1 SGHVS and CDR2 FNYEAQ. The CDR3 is CASSLQRGSYNEQFF. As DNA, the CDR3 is TGTGCCAGCAGCCTTCAGCGGGGTTCCTACAATGAGCAGTTCTTC.

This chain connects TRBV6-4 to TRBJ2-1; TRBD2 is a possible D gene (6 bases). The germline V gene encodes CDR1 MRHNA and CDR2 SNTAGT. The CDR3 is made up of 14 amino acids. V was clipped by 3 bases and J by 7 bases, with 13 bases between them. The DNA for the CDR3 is TGTGCCAGCAGTGAAGGGACGGAGGGAAATGAGCAGTTCTTC. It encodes CASSEGTEGNEQFF.

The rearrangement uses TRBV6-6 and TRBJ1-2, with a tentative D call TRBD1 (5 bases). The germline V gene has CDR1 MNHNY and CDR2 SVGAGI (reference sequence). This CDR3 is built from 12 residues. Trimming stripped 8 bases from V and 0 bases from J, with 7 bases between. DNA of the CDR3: TGTGCCAGCGGGGGGGCTAACTATGGCTACACCTTC. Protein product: CASGGANYGYTF.

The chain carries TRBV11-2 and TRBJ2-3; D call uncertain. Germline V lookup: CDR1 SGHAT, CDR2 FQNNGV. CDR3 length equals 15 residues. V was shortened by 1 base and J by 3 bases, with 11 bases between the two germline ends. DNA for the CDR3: TGTGCCAGCAGCTTAGGTGTAGTAGAAACAGATACGCAGTATTTT. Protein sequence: CASSLGVVETDTQYF.

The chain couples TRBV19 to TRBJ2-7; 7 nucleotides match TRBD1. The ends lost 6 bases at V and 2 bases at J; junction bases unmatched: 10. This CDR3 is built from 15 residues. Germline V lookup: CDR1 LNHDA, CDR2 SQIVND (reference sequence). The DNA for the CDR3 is TGTGCCAGTAGCTTCACGACAGGGTCCACCTACGAGCAGTACTTC. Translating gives CASSFTTGSTYEQYF.

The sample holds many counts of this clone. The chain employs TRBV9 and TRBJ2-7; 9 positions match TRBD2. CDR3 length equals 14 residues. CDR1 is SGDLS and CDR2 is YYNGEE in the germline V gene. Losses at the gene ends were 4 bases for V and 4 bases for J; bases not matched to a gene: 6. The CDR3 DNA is TGTGCCAGCAGCAGGCCCCTAGCGGGGTACGAGCAGTACTTC. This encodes CASSRPLAGYEQYF.

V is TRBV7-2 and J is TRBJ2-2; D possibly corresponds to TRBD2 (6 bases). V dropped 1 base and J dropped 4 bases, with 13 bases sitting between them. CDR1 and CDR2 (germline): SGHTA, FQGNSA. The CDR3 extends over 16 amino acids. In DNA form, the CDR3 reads TGTGCCAGCAGCTTAGTCGGGGGAGGAGGCACCGGGGAGCTGTTTTTT. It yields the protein CASSLVGGGGTGELFF.

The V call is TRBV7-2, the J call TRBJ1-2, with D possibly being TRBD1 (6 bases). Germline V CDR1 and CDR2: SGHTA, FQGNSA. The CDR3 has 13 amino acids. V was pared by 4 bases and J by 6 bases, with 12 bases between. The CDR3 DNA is TGTGCCAGCAGCTCCCCACAGGGTCATGGCTACACCTTC. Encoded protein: CASSSPQGHGYTF.

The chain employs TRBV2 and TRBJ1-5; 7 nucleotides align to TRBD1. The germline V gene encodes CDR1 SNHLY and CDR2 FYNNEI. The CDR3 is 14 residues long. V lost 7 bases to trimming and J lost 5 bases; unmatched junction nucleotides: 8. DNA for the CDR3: TGTGCCAGCATGGTGACAGGGACCGATCAGCCCCAGCATTTT. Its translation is CASMVTGTDQPQHF.

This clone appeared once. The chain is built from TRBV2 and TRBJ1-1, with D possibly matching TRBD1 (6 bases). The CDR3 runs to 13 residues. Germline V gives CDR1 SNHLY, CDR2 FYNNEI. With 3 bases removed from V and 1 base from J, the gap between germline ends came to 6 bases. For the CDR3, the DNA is TGTGCCAGCAGTGAGGGGGCGAACACTGAAGCTTTCTTT. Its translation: CASSEGANTEAFF.

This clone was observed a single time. CDR3 protein: CAISEWTGTVNEQFF. In nucleotides, the CDR3 is TGTGCCATCAGTGAATGGACAGGTACCGTCAATGAGCAGTTCTTC. The V gene is TRBV10-3, the J gene TRBJ2-1, with 7 bases identical to TRBD1. V lost 3 bases to trimming and J lost 6 bases; unmatched junction nucleotides: 8. Germline loops: CDR1 ENHRY, CDR2 SYGVKD. CDR3 length: 15 amino acids.

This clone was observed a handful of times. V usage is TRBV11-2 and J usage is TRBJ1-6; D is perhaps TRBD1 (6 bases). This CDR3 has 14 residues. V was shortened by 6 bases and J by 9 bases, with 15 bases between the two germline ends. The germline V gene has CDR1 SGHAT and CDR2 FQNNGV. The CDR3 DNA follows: TGTGCCAGCAGACAACAGGGAGCCTCTTCACCCCTCCACTTT. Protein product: CASRQQGASSPLHF.

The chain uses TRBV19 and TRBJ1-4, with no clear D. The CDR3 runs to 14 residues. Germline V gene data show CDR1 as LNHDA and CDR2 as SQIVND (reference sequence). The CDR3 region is CATRRAGLNEKLFF. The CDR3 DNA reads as TGTGCAACTCGGAGAGCCGGACTTAATGAAAAACTGTTTTTT.

The CDR3: CASSTGSHLKYF. The CDR3 DNA reads TGTGCCAGCAGCACTGGGAGTCACCTTAAGTATTTT. The chain combines TRBV7-9 with TRBJ2-3, with a tentative D call TRBD2 (5 bases). The V and J ends lost 5 bases and 13 bases respectively, with 16 bases between them. Germline CDR1 and CDR2: SEHNR and FQNEAQ (reference sequence). There are 12 residues in the CDR3.

The CDR3 spells CASSMGTGWEDTQYF. The CDR3, as DNA: TGTGCCAGCAGCATGGGGACAGGGTGGGAAGATACGCAGTATTTT. This chain connects TRBV9 to TRBJ2-3, with TRBD1 identical over 9 bases. The CDR3 sequence is 15 residues long. V trimming: 4 bases; J trimming: 5 bases; junction bases outside the gene matches: 8. Germline V CDR1 and CDR2: SGDLS, YYNGEE.

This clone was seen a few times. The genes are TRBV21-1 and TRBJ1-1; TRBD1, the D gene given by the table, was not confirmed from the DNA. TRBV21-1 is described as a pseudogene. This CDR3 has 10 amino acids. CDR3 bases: TGTGCCAGCAAGAGGGGGCTTGCTTTCTTT. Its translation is CASKRGLAFF.

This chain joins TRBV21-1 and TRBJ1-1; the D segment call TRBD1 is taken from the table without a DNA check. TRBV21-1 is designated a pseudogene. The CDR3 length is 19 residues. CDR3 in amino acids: CASSKRPTGFTLVGTEAFF. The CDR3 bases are TGTGCCAGCAGCAAAAGGCCTACAGGTTTCACACTCGTTGGGACTGAAGCTTTCTTT.

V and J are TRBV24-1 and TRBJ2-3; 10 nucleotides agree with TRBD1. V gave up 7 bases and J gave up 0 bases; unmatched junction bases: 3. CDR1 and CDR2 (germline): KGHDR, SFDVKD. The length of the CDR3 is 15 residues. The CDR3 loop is CATRGTGDSTDTQYF. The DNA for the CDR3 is TGTGCCACCAGGGGGACAGGGGACAGCACAGATACGCAGTATTTT.

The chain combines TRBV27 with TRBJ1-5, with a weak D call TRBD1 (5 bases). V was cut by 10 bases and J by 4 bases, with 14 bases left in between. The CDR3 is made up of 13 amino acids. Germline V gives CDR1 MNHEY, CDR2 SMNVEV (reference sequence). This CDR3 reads CATAHKGNQPQHF. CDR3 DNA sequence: TGTGCCACCGCCCATAAGGGGAATCAGCCCCAGCATTTT.

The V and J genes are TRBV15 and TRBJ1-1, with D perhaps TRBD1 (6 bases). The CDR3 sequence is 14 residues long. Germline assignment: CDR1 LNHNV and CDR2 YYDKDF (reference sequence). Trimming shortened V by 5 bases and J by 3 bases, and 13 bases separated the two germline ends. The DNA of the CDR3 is TGTGCCACCAGCCGGGGGGACACCCACACTGAAGCTTTCTTT. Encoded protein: CATSRGDTHTEAFF. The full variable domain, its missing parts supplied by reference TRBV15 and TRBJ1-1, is DAMVIQNPRYQVTQFGKPVTLSCSQTLNHNVMYWYQQKSSQAPKLLFHYYDKDFNNEADTPDNFQSRRPNTSFCFLDIRSPGLGDTAMYLCATSRGDTHTEAFFGQGTRLTVV.

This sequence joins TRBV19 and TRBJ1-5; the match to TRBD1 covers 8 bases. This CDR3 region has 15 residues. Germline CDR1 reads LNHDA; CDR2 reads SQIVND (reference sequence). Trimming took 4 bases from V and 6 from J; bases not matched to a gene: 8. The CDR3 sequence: CASSSGQGGPQPQHF. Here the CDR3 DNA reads TGTGCCAGTAGTAGCGGACAGGGAGGTCCTCAGCCCCAGCATTTT.

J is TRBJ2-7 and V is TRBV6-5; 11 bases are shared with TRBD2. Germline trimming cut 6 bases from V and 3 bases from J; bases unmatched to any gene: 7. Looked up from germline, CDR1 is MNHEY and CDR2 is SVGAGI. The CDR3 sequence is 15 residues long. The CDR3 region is CASRPTSGSGYEQYF. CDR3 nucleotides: TGTGCCAGCAGACCCACTAGCGGGAGTGGCTACGAGCAGTACTTC.

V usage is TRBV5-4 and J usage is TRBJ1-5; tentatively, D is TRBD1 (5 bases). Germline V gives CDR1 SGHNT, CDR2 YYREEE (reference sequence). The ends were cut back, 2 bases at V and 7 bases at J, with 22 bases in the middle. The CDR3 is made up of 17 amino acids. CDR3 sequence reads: CASSFGGALGTIQPQHF. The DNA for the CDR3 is TGTGCCAGCAGCTTTGGAGGGGCCCTTGGTACGATCCAGCCCCAGCATTTT. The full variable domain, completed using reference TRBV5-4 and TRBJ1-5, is ETGVTQSPTHLIKTRGQQVTLRCSSQSGHNTVSWYQQALGQGPQFIFQYYREEENGRGNFPPRFSGLQFPNYSSELNVNALELDDSALYLCASSFGGALGTIQPQHFGDGTRLSIL.

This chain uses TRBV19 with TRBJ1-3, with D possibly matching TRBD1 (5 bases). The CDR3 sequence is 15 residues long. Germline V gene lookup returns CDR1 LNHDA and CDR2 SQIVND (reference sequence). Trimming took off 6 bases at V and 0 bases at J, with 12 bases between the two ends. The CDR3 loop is CASSFFDSSGNTIYF. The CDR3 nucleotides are TGTGCCAGTAGCTTTTTCGACAGCTCTGGAAACACCATATATTTT.

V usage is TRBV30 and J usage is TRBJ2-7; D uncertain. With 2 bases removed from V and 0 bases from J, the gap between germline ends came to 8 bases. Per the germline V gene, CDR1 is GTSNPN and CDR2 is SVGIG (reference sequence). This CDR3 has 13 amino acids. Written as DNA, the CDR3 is TGTGCCTGGAGTCAAAGTAGCTCCTACGAGCAGTACTTC. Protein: CAWSQSSSYEQYF.

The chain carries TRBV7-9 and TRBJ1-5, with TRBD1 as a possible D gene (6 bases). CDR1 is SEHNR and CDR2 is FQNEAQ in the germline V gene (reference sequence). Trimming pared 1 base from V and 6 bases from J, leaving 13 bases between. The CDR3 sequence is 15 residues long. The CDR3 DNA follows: TGTGCCAGCAGCTTAGGTTCAGGGGATAGTCAGCCCCAGCATTTT. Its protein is CASSLGSGDSQPQHF.

The CDR3 sequence: CAWSNTGGRHEAFF. In nucleotides, the CDR3 is TGTGCCTGGAGTAACACAGGGGGCCGACATGAAGCTTTCTTT. The gene calls are TRBV30 and TRBJ1-1, with 9 bases that match TRBD1. The CDR3 is 14 amino acids. With 2 bases clipped from V and 7 bases from J, the junction kept 8 bases outside the gene matches. The germline CDR1 and CDR2 sequences are GTSNPN and SVGIG (reference sequence).